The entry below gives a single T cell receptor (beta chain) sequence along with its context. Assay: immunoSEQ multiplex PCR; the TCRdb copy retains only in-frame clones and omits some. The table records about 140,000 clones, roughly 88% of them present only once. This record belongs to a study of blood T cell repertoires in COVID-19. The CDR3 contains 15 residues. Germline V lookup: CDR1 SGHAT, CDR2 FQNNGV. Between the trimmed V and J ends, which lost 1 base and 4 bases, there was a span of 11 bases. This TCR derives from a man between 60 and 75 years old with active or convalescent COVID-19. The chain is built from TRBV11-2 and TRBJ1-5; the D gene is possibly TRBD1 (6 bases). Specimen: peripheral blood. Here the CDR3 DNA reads TGTGCCAGCAGCTTAGGCCGGGGGGCGAATCAGCCCCAGCATTTT. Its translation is CASSLGRGANQPQHF.